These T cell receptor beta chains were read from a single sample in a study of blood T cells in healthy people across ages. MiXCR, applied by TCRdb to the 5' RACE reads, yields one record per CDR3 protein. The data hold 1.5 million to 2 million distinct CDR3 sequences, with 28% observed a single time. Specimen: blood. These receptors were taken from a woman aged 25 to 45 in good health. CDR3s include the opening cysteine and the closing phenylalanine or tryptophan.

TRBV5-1,CASREGTYNEQYF
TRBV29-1,CSVEEEQASYEQYF
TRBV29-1,CSVSKAPRQMKNEQFF
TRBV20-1,CSAIPRGNQPQHF
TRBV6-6,CASKRQGLGYTF
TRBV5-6,CASSKGRFANTEAFF
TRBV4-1,CASSQDYRANEKLFF
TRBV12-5,CASGSTPDILFF
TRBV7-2,CASSLVSEYNEKLFF
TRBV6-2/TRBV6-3,CVSSSGQGPTEAFF
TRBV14,CASSQDLGTGPDEQYF
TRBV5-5,CASSWGPRVGQPQHF
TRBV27,CASSGTASHEQYF
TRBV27,CASSLGRRDPQYF
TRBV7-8,CASSFGAGPLTGELFF
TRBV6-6,CASSYADRAETQYF
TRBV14,CASSSGTVSPYNEQFF
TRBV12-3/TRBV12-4,CASGSPADTQYF
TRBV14,CASSQGAGIPLSETRFGQYF
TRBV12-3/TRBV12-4,CSSSDRGNPKNIQYF
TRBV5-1,CASSLEGPSYNEQFF
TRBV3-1,CASSQFSGGAETQYF
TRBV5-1,CASSSRDPRDEQFF
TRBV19,CASGQGSSLQPQHF
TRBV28,CASSSWWTSGVGEQFF
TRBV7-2,CASSLLSGGRQPQHF
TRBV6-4,CASTDIRRTASSYEQYF
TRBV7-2,CASSLVSGFASYEQYF
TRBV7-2,CASNRQGANYEQYF
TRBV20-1,CSARDPGSLRNEQYF
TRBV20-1,CSARDGLAGTPDTQYF
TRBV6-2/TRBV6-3,CASSQREKLFF
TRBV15,CATSRDRLSYNEQFF
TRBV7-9,CASSRTGEEQPQHF
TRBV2,CASSDGQGSIQYF
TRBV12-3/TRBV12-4,CASSSGTSGGLNSTDTQYF
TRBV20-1,CSAGVVQETQYF
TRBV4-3,CASSQDLTGGRAQYF
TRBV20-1,CSARVGLGTPLHF
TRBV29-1,CSGRRAETQYF
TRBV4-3,CASSQTGGANYGYTF
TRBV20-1,CSARGSGGPQETQYF
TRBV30,CAWSVAQGGGYTF
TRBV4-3,CASSQEVGPSGELFF
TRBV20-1,CSTRFGSGYTF
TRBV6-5,CASNRGGQLTYEQYF
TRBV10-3,CAISGSEGKSGGYTF
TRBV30,CAWSVNSAEAFF
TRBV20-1,CSARDNAGEKLFF
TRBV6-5,CASSYPNRDRGITGELFF